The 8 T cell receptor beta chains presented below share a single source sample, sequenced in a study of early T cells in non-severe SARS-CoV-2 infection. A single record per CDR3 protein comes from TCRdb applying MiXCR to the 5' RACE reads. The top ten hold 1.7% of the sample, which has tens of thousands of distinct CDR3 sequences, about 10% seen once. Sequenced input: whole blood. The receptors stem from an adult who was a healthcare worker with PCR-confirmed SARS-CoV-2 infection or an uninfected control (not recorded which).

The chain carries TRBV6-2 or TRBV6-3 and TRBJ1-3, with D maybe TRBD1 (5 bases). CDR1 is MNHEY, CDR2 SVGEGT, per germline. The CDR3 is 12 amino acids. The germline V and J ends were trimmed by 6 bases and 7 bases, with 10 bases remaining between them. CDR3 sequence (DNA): TGTGCCAGCAGAATAGGGGAGAACACCATATATTTT. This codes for CASRIGENTIYF.

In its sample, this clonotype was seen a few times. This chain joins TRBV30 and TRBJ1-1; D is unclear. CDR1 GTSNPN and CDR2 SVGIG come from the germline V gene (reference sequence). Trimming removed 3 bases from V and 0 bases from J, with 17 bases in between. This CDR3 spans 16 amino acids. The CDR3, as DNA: TGTGCCTGGAGCGGGATAGTCCTCCCAGTGAACACTGAAGCTTTCTTT. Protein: CAWSGIVLPVNTEAFF.

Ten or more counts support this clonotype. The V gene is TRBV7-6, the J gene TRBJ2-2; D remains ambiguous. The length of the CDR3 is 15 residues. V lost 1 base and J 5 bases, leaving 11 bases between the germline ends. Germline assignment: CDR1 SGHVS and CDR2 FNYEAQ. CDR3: CASSLGASVTGELFF. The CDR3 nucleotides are TGTGCCAGCAGCTTAGGGGCTTCGGTAACCGGGGAGCTGTTTTTT.

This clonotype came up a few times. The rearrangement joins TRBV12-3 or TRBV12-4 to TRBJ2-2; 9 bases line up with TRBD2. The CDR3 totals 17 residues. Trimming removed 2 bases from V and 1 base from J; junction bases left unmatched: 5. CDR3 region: CASSLPLSGRNTGELFF. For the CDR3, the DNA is TGTGCCAGCAGTTTACCCCTTAGCGGGAGGAACACCGGGGAGCTGTTTTTT.

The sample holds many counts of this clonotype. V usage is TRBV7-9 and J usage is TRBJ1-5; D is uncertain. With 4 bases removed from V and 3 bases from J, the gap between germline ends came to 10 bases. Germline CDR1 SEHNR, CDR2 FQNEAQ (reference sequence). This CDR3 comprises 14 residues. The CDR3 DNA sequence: TGTGCCAGCAGCTCCCACCTTATCAATCAGCCCCAGCATTTT. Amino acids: CASSSHLINQPQHF.

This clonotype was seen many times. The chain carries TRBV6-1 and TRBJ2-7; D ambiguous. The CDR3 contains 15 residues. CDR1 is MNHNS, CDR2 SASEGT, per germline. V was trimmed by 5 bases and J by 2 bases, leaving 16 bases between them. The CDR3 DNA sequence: TGTGCCAGCAGTCGCGACGCGTCCGGGCCCTACGAGCAGTACTTC. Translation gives CASSRDASGPYEQYF.

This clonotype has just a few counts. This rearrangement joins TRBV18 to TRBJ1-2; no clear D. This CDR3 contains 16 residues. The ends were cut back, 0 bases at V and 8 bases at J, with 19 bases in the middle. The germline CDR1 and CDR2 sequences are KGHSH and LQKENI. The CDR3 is CASSPPLTESLGGYTF. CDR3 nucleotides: TGTGCCAGCTCACCACCATTAACGGAAAGCCTGGGAGGCTACACCTTC.

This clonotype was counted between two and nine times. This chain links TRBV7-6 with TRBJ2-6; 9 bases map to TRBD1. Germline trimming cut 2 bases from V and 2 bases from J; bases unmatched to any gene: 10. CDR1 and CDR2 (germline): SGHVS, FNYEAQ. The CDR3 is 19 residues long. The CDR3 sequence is CASSLTVRDRAAGANVLTF. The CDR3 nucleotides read TGTGCCAGCAGCTTAACCGTTAGGGACAGGGCAGCTGGGGCCAACGTCCTGACTTTC.